These T cell receptor beta chains were read from a single sample in a study of cytomegalovirus exposure and HLA in healthy donors. The data were produced by immunoSEQ multiplex PCR, yet TCRdb's version contains in-frame clones alone and is incomplete. The data hold about 250,000 clones, with roughly 87% observed a single time. Material for sequencing was PBMCs. The receptors originated from a man younger than 35 in good health and CMV-seropositive. The CDR3 runs from the conserved cysteine through the conserved F or W. A D gene is named only where the DNA matches it firmly. Some rows mark clone size as missing; the rest say once, few, many or name a class of expanded clone.

>TRBV19|NA|TRBJ1-1|NA
CASSIWGLTEAFF
TGTGCCAGTAGTATTTGGGGGCTAACTGAAGCTTTCTTT
>TRBV7-2|NA|TRBJ2-7|NA
CASSLRGGDLSYEQYF
TGTGCCAGCAGCTTAAGGGGCGGGGACCTCTCCTACGAGCAGTACTTC
>TRBV6-5|NA|TRBJ2-2|NA
CASSSRAGGELFF
TGTGCCAGCAGTTCCAGGGCCGGCGGGGAGCTGTTTTTT
>TRBV30|NA|TRBJ2-1|NA
CAWGGGTADNEQFF
TGTGCCTGGGGAGGGGGGACAGCGGACAATGAGCAGTTCTTC
>TRBV6-1|NA|TRBJ1-5|NA
CASSESGMGQPQHF
TGTGCCAGCAGTGAATCGGGGATGGGACAGCCCCAGCATTTT
>TRBV27|NA|TRBJ2-7|NA
CASSVTMGEQYF
TGTGCCAGCAGTGTGACCATGGGCGAGCAGTACTTC
>TRBV2|TRBD2|TRBJ2-7|NA
CASTRSGDDYSYEQYF
TGTGCCAGCACCAGAAGCGGGGACGATTACTCCTACGAGCAGTACTTC
>TRBV15|NA|TRBJ2-2|NA
CATSRDPDGELFF
TGTGCCACCAGCAGAGATCCCGACGGGGAGCTGTTTTTT
>TRBV11-3|NA|TRBJ2-1|few
CASSPGVSSYNEQFF
TGTGCCAGCAGCCCCGGAGTGAGCTCCTACAATGAGCAGTTCTTC
>TRBV2|NA|TRBJ1-4|NA
CASRQARRGIIGNEKLFF
TGTGCCAGCAGACAAGCCCGCAGGGGTATTATTGGGAATGAAAAACTGTTTTTT
>TRBV6-4|TRBD1|TRBJ1-3|NA
CASSPTGEGNTIYF
TGTGCCAGCAGCCCCACAGGGGAAGGAAACACCATATATTTT
>TRBV2|TRBD2|TRBJ2-2|NA
CASSVLSGSNGELFF
TGTGCCAGCAGTGTGCTTAGCGGGAGTAACGGGGAGCTGTTTTTT
>TRBV19|TRBD1|TRBJ2-7|NA
CASSVPGQGQYEQYF
TGTGCCAGTAGTGTGCCGGGACAGGGTCAATACGAGCAGTACTTC
>TRBV6-5|TRBD1|TRBJ2-2|NA
CASSPDRGDTGELFF
TGTGCCAGCAGCCCGGACAGGGGCGACACCGGGGAGCTGTTTTTT
>TRBV19|NA|TRBJ2-7|NA
CASSIGTSYEQYF
TGTGCCAGTAGTATTGGCACATCCTACGAGCAGTACTTC
>TRBV28|NA|TRBJ2-7|NA
CASSPGGVRSYEQYF
TGTGCCAGCAGCCCTGGCGGGGTACGTTCCTACGAGCAGTACTTC
>TRBV29-1|TRBD1|TRBJ1-4|NA
CSVESGGNEKLFF
TGCAGCGTTGAATCAGGGGGAAATGAAAAACTGTTTTTT
>TRBV27|NA|TRBJ1-5|NA
CASRKDQVSNQPQHF
TGTGCCAGCAGGAAAGACCAGGTTAGCAATCAGCCCCAGCATTTT
>TRBV9|NA|TRBJ2-5|NA
CASSVEPRETQYF
TGTGCCAGCAGCGTAGAGCCCCGGGAGACCCAGTACTTC
>TRBV6-1|TRBD1|TRBJ1-4|NA
CASKSTGGDEKLFF
TGTGCCAGCAAGAGTACAGGGGGGGATGAAAAACTGTTTTTT
>TRBV5-4|TRBD1|TRBJ2-7|NA
CASSGTDYEQYF
TGTGCCAGCAGCGGGACAGACTACGAGCAGTACTTC
>TRBV9|NA|TRBJ2-1|NA
CASSESTLTRMDTLEQFF
TGTGCCAGCAGCGAATCAACGTTGACTAGGATGGACACTCTTGAGCAGTTCTTC
>TRBV6-5|NA|TRBJ1-1|NA
CASSQGPTEAFF
TGTGCCAGCAGCCAGGGGCCCACTGAAGCTTTCTTT
>TRBV19|TRBD2|TRBJ2-1|NA
CASSIGGRAINEQFF
TGTGCCAGTAGTATCGGCGGGAGGGCCATCAATGAGCAGTTCTTC
>TRBV10-2|NA|TRBJ1-2|NA
CASSESFVRHYGYTF
TGCGCCAGCAGTGAGTCGTTTGTTCGACACTATGGCTACACCTTC
>TRBV21-1|NA|TRBJ2-7|few
CASSKSGLGAGGYF
TGTGCCAGCAGCAAAAGTGGGCTGGGAGCGGGAGGGTACTTC
>TRBV29-1|NA|TRBJ1-1|few
CSVDTGNTEAFF
TGCAGCGTTGATACGGGGAACACTGAAGCTTTCTTT
>TRBV30|TRBD1|TRBJ2-2|NA
CAWSANQGAGGELFF
TGTGCCTGGAGTGCGAACCAGGGGGCGGGCGGGGAGCTGTTTTTT